This passage covers 32 T cell receptor beta chains from one sample sequenced in a study of T cell responses to AZD1222 COVID-19 vaccine. The repertoire was sequenced with immunoSEQ multiplex PCR; TCRdb's copy has only in-frame clones and lacks some. The repertoire table contains under 150,000 clones. The sequenced sample was peripheral blood. These receptors were obtained from an adult in good health.

The V and J genes are TRBV7-6 and TRBJ2-2; D may be TRBD1 (6 bases). V lost 2 bases and J lost 1, with 8 bases in between. The CDR3 runs to 15 residues. The V gene's germline CDR1 is SGHVS and CDR2 FNYEAQ. CDR3 DNA: TGTGCCAGCAGCTTAAAACAGGGGAACACCGGGGAGCTGTTTTTT. Amino acids: CASSLKQGNTGELFF. The whole variable domain, remainder taken from reference TRBV7-6 and TRBJ2-2, is GAGVSQSPRYKVTKRGQDVALRCDPISGHVSLYWYRQALGQGPEFLTYFNYEAQQDKSGLPNDRFSAERPEGSISTLTIQRTEQRDSAMYRCASSLKQGNTGELFFGEGSRLTVL.

This chain links TRBV4-1 with TRBJ2-3, with D possibly matching TRBD2 (7 bases). Germline V gives CDR1 MGHRA, CDR2 YSYEKL. The CDR3 extends over 19 amino acids. The V end was cut by 3 bases, the J end by 2 bases, with 24 bases between. The CDR3 DNA sequence: TGCGCCAGCAGCCAGAGGGGGGTCGGACTAGGGGCCGCCACAGATACGCAGTATTTT. Translation gives CASSQRGVGLGAATDTQYF.

This chain joins TRBV4-1 and TRBJ2-3; D might be TRBD1 or TRBD2, each matching 5 bases. V lost 1 base to trimming and J lost 0 bases, with 14 bases between them. This CDR3 region has 17 residues. CDR1 and CDR2 (germline): MGHRA, YSYEKL. In DNA, the CDR3 is TGCGCCAGCAGCCAAGGAGGTCGGGGCCCAAGCACAGATACGCAGTATTTT. Amino acid sequence: CASSQGGRGPSTDTQYF.

The rearrangement joins TRBV5-8 to TRBJ1-1, with D unclear. The V gene lost 1 base and the J gene lost 0 bases, with 10 bases spanning the gap. The CDR3 has 15 amino acids. Germline lookup yields CDR1 SGHTS and CDR2 YDEGEE. The CDR3 sequence: CASSLYRGLNTEAFF. CDR3 DNA sequence: TGTGCCAGCAGCTTGTATCGGGGTCTGAACACTGAAGCTTTCTTT.

The chain uses TRBV4-2 and TRBJ2-3; 11 bases are a match to TRBD2. This CDR3 has 17 residues. Per the germline V gene, CDR1 is LGHNA and CDR2 is YNFKEQ. The V and J ends lost 5 bases and 6 bases, in that order; junction bases with no gene match: 13. DNA for the CDR3: TGTGCCAGCAGCATATCTAGCGGGGGGCGGGGGATGGATACGCAGTATTTT. Protein: CASSISSGGRGMDTQYF.

The CDR3 coding sequence is TGTGCCAGCTCACTGGGACAGGGGGACGCAGATACGCAGTATTTT. Residues: CASSLGQGDADTQYF. This chain uses TRBV18 with TRBJ2-3; TRBD1 matches at 11 bases. Per the germline V gene, CDR1 is KGHSH and CDR2 is LQKENI. With V trimmed by 4 bases and J by 4 bases, 4 bases remained unmatched. CDR3 length equals 15 residues.

The chain couples TRBV7-9 to TRBJ1-4, with D possibly matching TRBD1 (6 bases). V lost 2 bases, J lost 2 bases, and 6 bases lay in between. The CDR3 has 14 residues. Germline assignment: CDR1 SEHNR and CDR2 FQNEAQ (reference sequence). The CDR3, as DNA: TGTGCCAGCAGCTTACAGGGGACTAATGAAAAACTGTTTTTT. It specifies CASSLQGTNEKLFF.

V and J are TRBV11-3 and TRBJ1-6; TRBD1 might be the D (5 bases). The ends were cut back, 1 base at V and 10 bases at J, with 14 bases in the middle. Germline lookup yields CDR1 SGHNT and CDR2 YENEEA. CDR3 length equals 15 residues. CDR3: CASSLAPQVRSPLHF. The CDR3 region has the DNA TGTGCCAGCAGCTTAGCCCCACAGGTACGGTCACCCCTCCACTTT.

The chain is built from TRBV6-5 and TRBJ2-1; D tentatively fits TRBD1 or TRBD2 (5 bases each). V was trimmed by 6 bases and J by 7 bases, leaving 19 bases between them. This CDR3 spans 15 amino acids. Germline V lookup: CDR1 MNHEY, CDR2 SVGAGI. The CDR3 region has the DNA TGTGCCAGCAGGCACACCTCGGGGCCGGGAAATGAGCAGTTCTTC. The encoded protein is CASRHTSGPGNEQFF.

In DNA form, the CDR3 reads TGTGCCAGCAGCCCAAACAGGGGGCTGAGCTATGGCTACACCTTC. This sequence encodes CASSPNRGLSYGYTF. The rearrangement links TRBV7-8 to TRBJ1-2; 9 bases are shared with TRBD1. V was pared by 5 bases and J by 4 bases, with 8 bases of the junction left unmatched. The germline gives CDR1 SGHVS, CDR2 FQNEAQ. This CDR3 region has 15 residues.

The genes are TRBV6-6 and TRBJ2-3, with 11 bases lining up with TRBD2. V gave up 2 bases and J gave up 5 bases; unmatched junction bases: 3. CDR1 MNHNY and CDR2 SVGAGI come from the germline V gene (reference sequence). The CDR3 extends over 15 amino acids. The CDR3 sequence is CASSYPGTSGDTQYF. CDR3 DNA sequence: TGTGCCAGCAGTTACCCGGGGACTAGCGGAGATACGCAGTATTTT.

This rearrangement joins TRBV20-1 to TRBJ2-7; D unclear. This CDR3 is 13 amino acids long. The germline V gene encodes CDR1 DFQATT and CDR2 SNEGSKA (reference sequence). Trimming took 3 bases from V and 0 from J, leaving 9 bases between them. The CDR3 DNA follows: TGCAGTGCTAGTGGGGTGCTCTCCTACGAGCAGTACTTC. Its translation is CSASGVLSYEQYF.

The DNA of the CDR3 is TGTGCCAGCAGCCAAGGGACAGGGGGAGGGGACGAAGCTTTCTTT. This translates into CASSQGTGGGDEAFF. The J gene is TRBJ1-1, the V gene TRBV4-2; 10 bases map to TRBD1. This CDR3 contains 15 residues. Germline V gene data show CDR1 as LGHNA and CDR2 as YNFKEQ. Trimming removed 1 base from V and 8 bases from J; junction bases left unmatched: 7.

This chain connects TRBV6-2 or TRBV6-3 to TRBJ1-1; D gene ambiguous. Germline V gene sequence: CDR1 MNHEY, CDR2 SVGEGT. The germline V and J ends were trimmed by 6 bases and 0 bases, with 14 bases remaining between them. The CDR3 sequence is 15 residues long. CDR3 nucleotide sequence: TGTGCCAGCAGATACGAGGGAGAGTTGAACACTGAAGCTTTCTTT. Its protein is CASRYEGELNTEAFF.

This rearrangement joins TRBV28 to TRBJ2-2, with 7 nucleotides matching TRBD1. The CDR3 has 17 amino acids. V lost 1 base to trimming and J lost 0 bases; unmatched junction nucleotides: 5. Per the germline V gene, CDR1 is MDHEN and CDR2 is SYDVKM. The CDR3 DNA sequence: TGTGCCAGCAGTTTATTTTGGACAGGACCGAACACCGGGGAGCTGTTTTTT. Its protein product is CASSLFWTGPNTGELFF.

The chain is built from TRBV7-6 and TRBJ2-7, with a weak D call TRBD1 (6 bases). The germline V and J ends were trimmed by 5 bases and 6 bases, with 11 bases remaining between them. There are 12 residues in the CDR3. The germline V gene encodes CDR1 SGHVS and CDR2 FNYEAQ. This chain's CDR3 is CASSLRGGEQYF. The CDR3 DNA reads as TGTGCCAGCAGCCTTAGAGGGGGCGAGCAGTACTTC.

The CDR3 DNA reads TGTGCCAGCAGTTACCCGACACCAGACGAAGACACTGAAGCTTTCTTT. It translates to CASSYPTPDEDTEAFF. The rearrangement joins TRBV6-2 or TRBV6-3 to TRBJ1-1, with D uncertain. This CDR3 spans 16 amino acids. Germline V CDR1 and CDR2: MNHEY, SVGEGT. Trimming took 2 bases from V and 3 from J, leaving 16 bases between them.

The chain couples TRBV6-5 to TRBJ2-2; D is possibly TRBD1 (5 bases). Per the germline V gene, CDR1 is MNHEY and CDR2 is SVGAGI. With 7 bases removed from V and 8 bases from J, the gap between germline ends came to 11 bases. This CDR3 contains 12 residues. The CDR3 bases are TGTGCCAGCAAAACTTCAGGGGGGGAGCTGTTTTTT. Its protein product is CASKTSGGELFF.

The chain employs TRBV12-3 or TRBV12-4 and TRBJ2-7, with D perhaps matching TRBD1 (5 bases). This CDR3 comprises 12 residues. V lost 5 bases and J lost 4, with 9 bases in between. CDR3 sequence: CASSRRQYEQYF. The CDR3 coding sequence is TGTGCCAGCAGTCGACGACAGTACGAGCAGTACTTC.

The genes are TRBV6-5 and TRBJ1-2, with a tentative D call TRBD1 (5 bases). This CDR3 has 13 residues. From germline, CDR1 is MNHEY and CDR2 SVGAGI. Trimming stripped 6 bases from V and 7 bases from J, with 15 bases between. This CDR3 reads CASRGRLQGGYTF. The CDR3 DNA reads as TGTGCCAGCAGGGGTCGACTCCAGGGTGGCTACACCTTC.

The rearrangement joins TRBV19 to TRBJ1-2; possibly TRBD1 for D (6 bases). The CDR3 extends over 17 amino acids. Trimming cost V 7 bases and J 7 bases, with 28 bases left between them. Germline lookup yields CDR1 LNHDA and CDR2 SQIVND (reference sequence). This CDR3 reads CASTGESGRYRRIGYTF. The CDR3 coding sequence is TGTGCCAGTACAGGGGAATCGGGGAGATATCGGCGGATTGGCTACACCTTC.

This sequence joins TRBV5-4 and TRBJ1-1; 8 positions agree with TRBD1. With V trimmed by 4 bases and J by 11 bases, 10 bases remained unmatched. The CDR3 spans 13 residues. Germline V gene lookup returns CDR1 SGHNT and CDR2 YYREEE (reference sequence). The CDR3, as DNA: TGTGCCAGCAGCACTGGACAGGGTGGAGGGGCTTTCTTT. Its protein is CASSTGQGGGAFF.

V and J are TRBV28 and TRBJ1-5, with D maybe TRBD1 (6 bases). The germline V and J ends were trimmed by 8 bases and 0 bases, with 17 bases remaining between them. Germline V gene lookup returns CDR1 MDHEN and CDR2 SYDVKM. This CDR3 region has 16 residues. CDR3 in DNA: TGTGCCAGCGGGGGACACCAGTTCCTTAGCAATCAGCCCCAGCATTTT. Translation: CASGGHQFLSNQPQHF.

V and J are TRBV7-8 and TRBJ1-2, with a weak D call TRBD1 (5 bases). Between the trimmed V and J ends, which lost 0 bases and 6 bases, there was a span of 11 bases. CDR1 and CDR2 (germline): SGHVS, FQNEAQ. This CDR3 contains 14 residues. The CDR3 coding sequence is TGTGCCAGCAGCTTAGCTTCCCAGGGCAATGGCTACACCTTC. As protein: CASSLASQGNGYTF.

The rearrangement uses TRBV14 and TRBJ1-2, with D possibly matching TRBD1 (5 bases). Per germline, CDR1 SGHDN and CDR2 FVKESK. The CDR3 runs 15 residues. The ends were cut back, 5 bases at V and 0 bases at J, with 13 bases in the middle. CDR3 coding DNA: TGTGCCAGCAGCACAGACAGCCGAGCTAACTATGGCTACACCTTC. It translates to CASSTDSRANYGYTF.

This chain joins TRBV10-3 and TRBJ2-7; 7 bases align to TRBD2. The CDR3 is 13 amino acids. V lost 9 bases to trimming and J lost 5 bases; unmatched junction nucleotides: 10. CDR1 and CDR2 from the germline V gene are ENHRY and SYGVKD. The DNA of the CDR3 is TGTGCCATTACGGCGGGCAGCGGGGACGAGCAGTACTTC. Protein product: CAITAGSGDEQYF.

This chain connects TRBV3-1 (or the pseudogene TRBV3-2) to TRBJ1-4; the D gene is possibly TRBD1 (5 bases). The CDR3 runs to 14 residues. Germline CDR1 and CDR2: LGHDT and YNNKEL (reference sequence). Between the trimmed V and J ends, which lost 9 bases and 0 bases, there was a span of 11 bases. The DNA for the CDR3 is TGTGCCAGTTCAACGGGGGCAACTAATGAAAAACTGTTTTTT. Translated, it gives CASSTGATNEKLFF.

The chain couples TRBV10-1 to TRBJ2-2; D uncertain. Trimming shortened V by 5 bases and J by 2 bases, and 3 bases separated the two germline ends. Germline CDR1 WNHNN, CDR2 SYGVQD (reference sequence). The CDR3 totals 12 residues. Here the CDR3 reads CASSPNTGELFF. Here the CDR3 DNA reads TGCGCCAGCAGTCCAAACACCGGGGAGCTGTTTTTT.

This rearrangement joins TRBV5-1 to TRBJ2-7, with 10 bases fitting TRBD1. The CDR3 loop spans 16 amino acids. V trimming: 2 bases; J trimming: 5 bases; junction bases outside the gene matches: 10. Per the germline V gene, CDR1 is SGHRS and CDR2 is YFSETQ. The chain's CDR3 is CASSLSGGDRGHEQYF. The DNA for the CDR3 is TGCGCCAGCAGCTTATCCGGTGGGGACAGGGGCCACGAGCAGTACTTC.

This rearrangement joins TRBV5-1 to TRBJ1-1; D unresolved. V lost 0 bases and J 6 bases, leaving 12 bases between the germline ends. The CDR3 length is 14 residues. Germline V lookup: CDR1 SGHRS, CDR2 YFSETQ. In DNA form, the CDR3 reads TGCGCCAGCAGCTTGGAGGGTTCTAACGCTGAAGCTTTCTTT. Translated, it gives CASSLEGSNAEAFF.

The rearrangement uses TRBV2 and TRBJ2-7, with TRBD1 matching over 9 bases. CDR3 length: 15 amino acids. CDR1 is SNHLY, CDR2 FYNNEI, per germline. V lost 6 bases, J lost 2 bases, and 8 bases stayed unmatched. The CDR3: CASSKDRGATYEQYF. The CDR3 nucleotides read TGTGCCAGCAGCAAGGACAGGGGCGCTACCTACGAGCAGTACTTC.

The chain employs TRBV7-8 and TRBJ2-3; 11 positions match TRBD2. CDR3 length: 15 amino acids. Germline-derived CDR1 and CDR2 are SGHVS and FQNEAQ. V trimming: 7 bases; J trimming: 3 bases; junction bases outside the gene matches: 6. In DNA form, the CDR3 reads TGTGCCAGCACCGAAACTAGCGGGGGTACAGATACGCAGTATTTT. It translates to CASTETSGGTDTQYF. Using reference TRBV7-8 and TRBJ2-3 for the parts outside the CDR3, the full variable domain is GAGVSQSPRYKVAKRGQDVALRCDPISGHVSLFWYQQALGQGPEFLTYFQNEAQLDKSGLPSDRFFAERPEGSVSTLKIQRTQQEDSAVYLCASTETSGGTDTQYFGPGTRLTVL.